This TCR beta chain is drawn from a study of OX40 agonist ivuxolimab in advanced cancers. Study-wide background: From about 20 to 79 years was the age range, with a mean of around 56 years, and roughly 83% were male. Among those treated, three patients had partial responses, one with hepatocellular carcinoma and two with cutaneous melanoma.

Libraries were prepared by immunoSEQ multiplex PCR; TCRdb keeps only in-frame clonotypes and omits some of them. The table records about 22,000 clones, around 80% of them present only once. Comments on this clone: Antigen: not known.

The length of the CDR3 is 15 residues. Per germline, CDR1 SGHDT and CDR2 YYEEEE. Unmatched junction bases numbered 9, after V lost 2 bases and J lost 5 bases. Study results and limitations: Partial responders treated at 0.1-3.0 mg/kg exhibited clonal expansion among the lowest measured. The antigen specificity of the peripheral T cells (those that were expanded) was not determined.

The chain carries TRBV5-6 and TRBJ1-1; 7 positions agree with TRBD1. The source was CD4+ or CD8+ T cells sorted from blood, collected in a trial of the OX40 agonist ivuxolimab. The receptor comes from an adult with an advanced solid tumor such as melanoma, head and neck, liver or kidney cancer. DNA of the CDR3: TGTGCCAGCAGCTTCCGGGACAGAGGGTTTACTGAAGCTTTCTTT. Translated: CASSFRDRGFTEAFF.